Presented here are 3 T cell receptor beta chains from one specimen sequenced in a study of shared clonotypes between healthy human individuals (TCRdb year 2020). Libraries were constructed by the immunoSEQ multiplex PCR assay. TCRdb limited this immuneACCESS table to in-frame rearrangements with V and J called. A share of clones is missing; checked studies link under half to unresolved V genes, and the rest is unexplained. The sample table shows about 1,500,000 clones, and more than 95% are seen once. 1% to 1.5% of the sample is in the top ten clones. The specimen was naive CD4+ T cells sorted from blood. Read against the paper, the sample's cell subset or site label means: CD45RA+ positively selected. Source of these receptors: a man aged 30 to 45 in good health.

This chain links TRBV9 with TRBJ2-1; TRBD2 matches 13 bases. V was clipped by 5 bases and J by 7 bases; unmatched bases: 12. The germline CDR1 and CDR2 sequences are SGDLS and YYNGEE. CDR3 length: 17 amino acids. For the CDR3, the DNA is TGTGCCAGCAGAAGGACTAGCGGGAGCCCCTGGGGAAATGAGCAGTTCTTC. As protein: CASRRTSGSPWGNEQFF.

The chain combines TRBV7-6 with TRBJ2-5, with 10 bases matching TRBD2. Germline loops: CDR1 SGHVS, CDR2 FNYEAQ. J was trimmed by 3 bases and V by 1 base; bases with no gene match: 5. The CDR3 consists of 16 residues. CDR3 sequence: CASSLVGLADKETQYF. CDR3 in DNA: TGTGCCAGCAGCTTAGTTGGACTAGCGGATAAAGAGACCCAGTACTTC.

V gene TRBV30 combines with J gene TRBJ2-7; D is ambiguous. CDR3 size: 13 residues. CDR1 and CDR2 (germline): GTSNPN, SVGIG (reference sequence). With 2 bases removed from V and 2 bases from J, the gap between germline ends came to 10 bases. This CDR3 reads CAWSRRQAYEQYF. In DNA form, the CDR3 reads TGTGCCTGGAGTCGGCGGCAGGCCTACGAGCAGTACTTC.